Listed below are T cell receptor beta chains from one sample, sequenced in a study of T cell changes during pregnancy in multiple sclerosis. The repertoire was sequenced with immunoSEQ multiplex PCR; TCRdb's copy has only in-frame clones and lacks some. This table holds about 59,000 clones, 94% found once. Sequences were derived from CD8+ T cells from peripheral blood mononuclear cells, sampled after pregnancy. These TCRs come from a female donor with multiple sclerosis, enrolled in a pregnancy study. Each CDR3 is given without its conserved first and last residue.

>TRBV27
ASSLAAGSGNTIY
>TRBV27
ASSTLQGSYEQY
>TRBV5-4
ASSLRGRGTEAF
>TRBV5-1
ASSLERGGHEQY
>TRBV13
ASRITGTNSSWRSGHYGYT
>TRBV6-6
ASSYSIRQGNTEAF
>TRBV28
ASRDRGIDEQY
>TRBV5-4
AFSDSYNEQF
>TRBV10-3
AISESGDRGYQETQY
>TRBV11-2
ASRLGVAGGSYEQY
>TRBV21-1
ASSKVNGENQPQH
>TRBV10-3
AISEPGTGDYEQY
>TRBV13
ASSLVSASYEQY
>TRBV27
ASSLSPSGRPKETQY
>TRBV9
ASSASYHRGETQY
>TRBV19
ASSIQRAVVANEKLF
>TRBV7-2
ASSLGLAYEQY
>TRBV7-3
ASATPPRDRGVGYT
>TRBV5-1
ASSWTSGGTYNEQF
>TRBV9
ASSLRDRETMGYT
>TRBV2
ASSEVAPGTQY
>TRBV5-6
ASSPSGEDNEQF
>TRBV19
ASSIGGDGSYEQY
>TRBV4-3
ASSQSPGTGEGYEQY
>TRBV6-5
ASSYDEVEGYT
>TRBV11-2
ASSRDSNYGYT
>TRBV19
ASSMGTGRVYEQY
>TRBV9
ASSYRDRVYEQY
>TRBV7-2
ASSSRRDRVTGELF
>TRBV9
ASSATAQGGIDGYT
>TRBV7-8
ASRGAADYTDTQY
>TRBV27
ASSSSGVVYGYT
>TRBV27
ASRAGTDNEQF
>TRBV6-4
ASSDLGGPQH
>TRBV6-5
ASSSPEGGSTEAF
>TRBV6-5
ASSGDRNYGYT
>TRBV9
ASSAGGSYNEQF
>TRBV4-3
ASSQGGGSLDGYT
>TRBV19
ASSRLAAPQETQY
>TRBV7-9
ASTGTLTYEQY
>TRBV1
TSSGGGGPAKNIQY
>TRBV5-4
ASSLASSGSTDTQY